This TCR beta chain derives from a study of CD8+ T cells in alopecia areata. Whole-study findings and limits: The study found TCR sharing across patients less clear than in mice, possibly for HLA reasons. Scalp sequencing also captures normal skin's resident alphabeta T cells. Tofacitinib significantly decreased scalp clonality and expanded CD8+ clones among top 100. Under tofacitinib, numerous expanded lesional clonotypes remained detectable in scalp and blood.

This clone was seen more than once but under ten times. The antigen remains unidentified. Following extraction, RNA underwent reverse transcription to cDNA, which served as the sequencing template. Produced via immunoSEQ multiplex PCR; TCRdb's table is partial and in-frame only. The sample lists about 120,000 clones, 53% occurring once. CDR3 length equals 15 residues. V dropped 4 bases and J dropped 3 bases, with 15 bases sitting between them. CDR1 is MGHRA and CDR2 is YSYEKL in the germline V gene. As to treatment: oral pan-JAK inhibitor, 5-10 mg twice daily. The sequence derives from a human donor with alopecia areata. The starting material was CD4+ T cells sorted from blood, obtained at week 4, from a patient treated with tofacitinib. This sequence joins TRBV4-1 and TRBJ1-1; D perhaps matches TRBD1 (5 bases). The CDR3 is CASSPGHGGYTEAFF. CDR3 nucleotides: TGCGCCAGCAGCCCTGGACACGGGGGATACACTGAAGCTTTCTTT.